This TCR beta chain was sequenced for a study of blood T cell repertoires in COVID-19. Sequenced by immunoSEQ multiplex PCR; TCRdb stores in-frame clones only, minus some. This sample has 100,000 to 150,000 clones, with roughly 85% found just once. CDR3 length equals 15 residues. V shed 5 bases, J shed 10 bases, and the junction held 16 bases outside the gene matches. Per germline, CDR1 SGHAT and CDR2 FQNNGV. Sequencing was performed on peripheral blood. This clonotype originated in a man aged 80 or over with active or convalescent COVID-19. The V and J genes are TRBV11-2 and TRBJ1-1; 7 nucleotides match TRBD1. In nucleotides, the CDR3 is TGTGCCAGCAGCCCCGGGACAGCTTCTGGGTCGGGAGCTTTCTTT. Translating gives CASSPGTASGSGAFF.